Listed below are T cell receptor beta chains from one sample, sequenced in a study of EBV T-cell therapy then PD-1 blockade in nasopharyngeal carcinoma. Assay used: immunoSEQ multiplex PCR; TCRdb lists only in-frame clones, some missing. The data show around 19,000 clones, approximately 79% seen once. Their antigen targets remain unknown. This material consisted of CD8+ T cells from blood, taken at roughly day 250 from a patient whose treatment included autologous EBV-specific T cells and nivolumab. These receptors originate from a man aged 35 to 55 with nasopharyngeal carcinoma. Both conserved end residues are trimmed from each CDR3. D genes are given only for firm matches.

d_gene: -; j_gene: TRBJ2-3; v_gene: TRBV6-4; CDR3aa: ATSRTGTDTQY
d_gene: -; j_gene: TRBJ2-7; v_gene: TRBV2; CDR3aa: ASGEAAGSPYEQY
d_gene: -; j_gene: TRBJ2-7; v_gene: TRBV28; CDR3aa: ASSTRVGRWNEQY
d_gene: -; j_gene: TRBJ1-3; v_gene: TRBV21-1; CDR3aa: ASSSPRDRPLAGGNTIY
d_gene: -; j_gene: TRBJ1-1; v_gene: TRBV7-9; CDR3aa: ASSLGYGPTEAF
d_gene: TRBD2; j_gene: TRBJ2-3; v_gene: TRBV6-2/TRBV6-3; CDR3aa: ASSYSSGGDTQY
d_gene: -; j_gene: TRBJ2-7; v_gene: TRBV11-2; CDR3aa: ASSSPEAAYEQY
d_gene: TRBD2; j_gene: TRBJ2-5; v_gene: TRBV24-1; CDR3aa: ATRTSGGQETQY
d_gene: -; j_gene: TRBJ2-5; v_gene: TRBV6-5; CDR3aa: ASSLQGPQETQY
d_gene: -; j_gene: TRBJ1-1; v_gene: TRBV7-9; CDR3aa: ASSLVAGAGVNTEAF
d_gene: -; j_gene: TRBJ1-1; v_gene: TRBV6-6; CDR3aa: ASIPEGGTEAF
d_gene: TRBD1; j_gene: TRBJ1-2; v_gene: TRBV4-3; CDR3aa: ASSQDHEGGQGNGYT
d_gene: -; j_gene: TRBJ1-3; v_gene: TRBV24-1; CDR3aa: ATSDGFGNTIY
d_gene: -; j_gene: TRBJ2-4; v_gene: TRBV6-6; CDR3aa: ASAYSKNIQY
d_gene: -; j_gene: TRBJ2-2; v_gene: TRBV27; CDR3aa: ASSLGVGAGTGELF
d_gene: TRBD2; j_gene: TRBJ2-2; v_gene: TRBV9; CDR3aa: ASSEDGGVGELF
d_gene: TRBD1; j_gene: TRBJ2-7; v_gene: TRBV19; CDR3aa: ASRARDSRFYEQY
d_gene: -; j_gene: TRBJ1-1; v_gene: TRBV6-5; CDR3aa: ASSYGGNTEAF
d_gene: -; j_gene: TRBJ2-5; v_gene: TRBV9; CDR3aa: ASSVDSPGETQY
d_gene: -; j_gene: TRBJ2-2; v_gene: TRBV27; CDR3aa: ASSFQGHGELF
d_gene: -; j_gene: TRBJ1-1; v_gene: TRBV10-1; CDR3aa: ASRETLQGNEAF
d_gene: TRBD1; j_gene: TRBJ1-1; v_gene: TRBV7-3; CDR3aa: ASSLSGQAAEAF
d_gene: -; j_gene: TRBJ1-6; v_gene: TRBV6-5; CDR3aa: ASSSRDYNSPLH
d_gene: -; j_gene: TRBJ1-6; v_gene: TRBV24-1; CDR3aa: ATRAGSSNSPLH
d_gene: -; j_gene: TRBJ2-4; v_gene: TRBV7-9; CDR3aa: ASSLPGFLAKNIQY
d_gene: -; j_gene: TRBJ2-3; v_gene: TRBV11-1; CDR3aa: ASSLGGRTDTQY
d_gene: TRBD1; j_gene: TRBJ2-3; v_gene: TRBV27; CDR3aa: ATWTGGTDTQY
d_gene: -; j_gene: TRBJ2-7; v_gene: TRBV28; CDR3aa: ASSILRGQEQY
d_gene: TRBD2; j_gene: TRBJ2-1; v_gene: TRBV9; CDR3aa: ASSVPGLAGNEQF
d_gene: -; j_gene: TRBJ2-1; v_gene: TRBV28; CDR3aa: ASSLAGSDEQF
d_gene: -; j_gene: TRBJ2-5; v_gene: TRBV10-3; CDR3aa: AIRDQETQY
d_gene: -; j_gene: TRBJ1-2; v_gene: TRBV5-1; CDR3aa: ASSTDRRTNYGYT
d_gene: TRBD1; j_gene: TRBJ1-6; v_gene: TRBV6-4; CDR3aa: ASSPDRGPSPLH
d_gene: -; j_gene: TRBJ1-1; v_gene: TRBV19; CDR3aa: ASSLTLNTEAF
d_gene: TRBD1; j_gene: TRBJ2-2; v_gene: TRBV30; CDR3aa: AWSVPDRANTGELF
d_gene: -; j_gene: TRBJ2-3; v_gene: TRBV4-1; CDR3aa: ASSQTGRWDTDTQY
d_gene: -; j_gene: TRBJ1-5; v_gene: TRBV6-2/TRBV6-3; CDR3aa: ASSYSRQEFGPQH
d_gene: -; j_gene: TRBJ2-7; v_gene: TRBV5-5; CDR3aa: ASSLSGTEQY
d_gene: -; j_gene: TRBJ2-7; v_gene: TRBV11-3; CDR3aa: ASSSSSYEQY
d_gene: TRBD2; j_gene: TRBJ2-1; v_gene: TRBV29-1; CDR3aa: SVEGGGNEQF
d_gene: -; j_gene: TRBJ2-3; v_gene: TRBV28; CDR3aa: ASSSLTSTDTQY
d_gene: TRBD2; j_gene: TRBJ2-1; v_gene: TRBV7-8; CDR3aa: ASSFPTSGGARNEQF
d_gene: -; j_gene: TRBJ1-1; v_gene: TRBV29-1; CDR3aa: SVGLRGALMNTEAF
d_gene: TRBD1; j_gene: TRBJ2-2; v_gene: TRBV7-9; CDR3aa: ASSLTGQGVTGELF
d_gene: TRBD2; j_gene: TRBJ2-7; v_gene: TRBV4-3; CDR3aa: ASSQDRTSGHEQY
d_gene: TRBD1; j_gene: TRBJ2-5; v_gene: TRBV4-1; CDR3aa: ASSQRTGIETQY
d_gene: -; j_gene: TRBJ1-1; v_gene: TRBV27; CDR3aa: ASTSVGETNTEAF
d_gene: -; j_gene: TRBJ1-1; v_gene: TRBV7-6; CDR3aa: ASSLQGGETEAF
d_gene: -; j_gene: TRBJ2-6; v_gene: TRBV6-7; CDR3aa: ASSSQPHESSGANVLT
d_gene: TRBD1; j_gene: TRBJ1-2; v_gene: TRBV27; CDR3aa: ASSLSAGGYGYT
d_gene: TRBD1; j_gene: TRBJ2-7; v_gene: TRBV7-2; CDR3aa: ASSQKGTGAGEQY
d_gene: -; j_gene: TRBJ1-3; v_gene: TRBV6-1; CDR3aa: ASSEDGGSSGNTIY
d_gene: -; j_gene: TRBJ1-5; v_gene: TRBV7-3; CDR3aa: ASTPSGAGLDQPQH
d_gene: -; j_gene: TRBJ1-6; v_gene: TRBV28; CDR3aa: ASSLGQTNSPLH
d_gene: -; j_gene: TRBJ2-3; v_gene: TRBV9; CDR3aa: ASSGGSVSTDTQY